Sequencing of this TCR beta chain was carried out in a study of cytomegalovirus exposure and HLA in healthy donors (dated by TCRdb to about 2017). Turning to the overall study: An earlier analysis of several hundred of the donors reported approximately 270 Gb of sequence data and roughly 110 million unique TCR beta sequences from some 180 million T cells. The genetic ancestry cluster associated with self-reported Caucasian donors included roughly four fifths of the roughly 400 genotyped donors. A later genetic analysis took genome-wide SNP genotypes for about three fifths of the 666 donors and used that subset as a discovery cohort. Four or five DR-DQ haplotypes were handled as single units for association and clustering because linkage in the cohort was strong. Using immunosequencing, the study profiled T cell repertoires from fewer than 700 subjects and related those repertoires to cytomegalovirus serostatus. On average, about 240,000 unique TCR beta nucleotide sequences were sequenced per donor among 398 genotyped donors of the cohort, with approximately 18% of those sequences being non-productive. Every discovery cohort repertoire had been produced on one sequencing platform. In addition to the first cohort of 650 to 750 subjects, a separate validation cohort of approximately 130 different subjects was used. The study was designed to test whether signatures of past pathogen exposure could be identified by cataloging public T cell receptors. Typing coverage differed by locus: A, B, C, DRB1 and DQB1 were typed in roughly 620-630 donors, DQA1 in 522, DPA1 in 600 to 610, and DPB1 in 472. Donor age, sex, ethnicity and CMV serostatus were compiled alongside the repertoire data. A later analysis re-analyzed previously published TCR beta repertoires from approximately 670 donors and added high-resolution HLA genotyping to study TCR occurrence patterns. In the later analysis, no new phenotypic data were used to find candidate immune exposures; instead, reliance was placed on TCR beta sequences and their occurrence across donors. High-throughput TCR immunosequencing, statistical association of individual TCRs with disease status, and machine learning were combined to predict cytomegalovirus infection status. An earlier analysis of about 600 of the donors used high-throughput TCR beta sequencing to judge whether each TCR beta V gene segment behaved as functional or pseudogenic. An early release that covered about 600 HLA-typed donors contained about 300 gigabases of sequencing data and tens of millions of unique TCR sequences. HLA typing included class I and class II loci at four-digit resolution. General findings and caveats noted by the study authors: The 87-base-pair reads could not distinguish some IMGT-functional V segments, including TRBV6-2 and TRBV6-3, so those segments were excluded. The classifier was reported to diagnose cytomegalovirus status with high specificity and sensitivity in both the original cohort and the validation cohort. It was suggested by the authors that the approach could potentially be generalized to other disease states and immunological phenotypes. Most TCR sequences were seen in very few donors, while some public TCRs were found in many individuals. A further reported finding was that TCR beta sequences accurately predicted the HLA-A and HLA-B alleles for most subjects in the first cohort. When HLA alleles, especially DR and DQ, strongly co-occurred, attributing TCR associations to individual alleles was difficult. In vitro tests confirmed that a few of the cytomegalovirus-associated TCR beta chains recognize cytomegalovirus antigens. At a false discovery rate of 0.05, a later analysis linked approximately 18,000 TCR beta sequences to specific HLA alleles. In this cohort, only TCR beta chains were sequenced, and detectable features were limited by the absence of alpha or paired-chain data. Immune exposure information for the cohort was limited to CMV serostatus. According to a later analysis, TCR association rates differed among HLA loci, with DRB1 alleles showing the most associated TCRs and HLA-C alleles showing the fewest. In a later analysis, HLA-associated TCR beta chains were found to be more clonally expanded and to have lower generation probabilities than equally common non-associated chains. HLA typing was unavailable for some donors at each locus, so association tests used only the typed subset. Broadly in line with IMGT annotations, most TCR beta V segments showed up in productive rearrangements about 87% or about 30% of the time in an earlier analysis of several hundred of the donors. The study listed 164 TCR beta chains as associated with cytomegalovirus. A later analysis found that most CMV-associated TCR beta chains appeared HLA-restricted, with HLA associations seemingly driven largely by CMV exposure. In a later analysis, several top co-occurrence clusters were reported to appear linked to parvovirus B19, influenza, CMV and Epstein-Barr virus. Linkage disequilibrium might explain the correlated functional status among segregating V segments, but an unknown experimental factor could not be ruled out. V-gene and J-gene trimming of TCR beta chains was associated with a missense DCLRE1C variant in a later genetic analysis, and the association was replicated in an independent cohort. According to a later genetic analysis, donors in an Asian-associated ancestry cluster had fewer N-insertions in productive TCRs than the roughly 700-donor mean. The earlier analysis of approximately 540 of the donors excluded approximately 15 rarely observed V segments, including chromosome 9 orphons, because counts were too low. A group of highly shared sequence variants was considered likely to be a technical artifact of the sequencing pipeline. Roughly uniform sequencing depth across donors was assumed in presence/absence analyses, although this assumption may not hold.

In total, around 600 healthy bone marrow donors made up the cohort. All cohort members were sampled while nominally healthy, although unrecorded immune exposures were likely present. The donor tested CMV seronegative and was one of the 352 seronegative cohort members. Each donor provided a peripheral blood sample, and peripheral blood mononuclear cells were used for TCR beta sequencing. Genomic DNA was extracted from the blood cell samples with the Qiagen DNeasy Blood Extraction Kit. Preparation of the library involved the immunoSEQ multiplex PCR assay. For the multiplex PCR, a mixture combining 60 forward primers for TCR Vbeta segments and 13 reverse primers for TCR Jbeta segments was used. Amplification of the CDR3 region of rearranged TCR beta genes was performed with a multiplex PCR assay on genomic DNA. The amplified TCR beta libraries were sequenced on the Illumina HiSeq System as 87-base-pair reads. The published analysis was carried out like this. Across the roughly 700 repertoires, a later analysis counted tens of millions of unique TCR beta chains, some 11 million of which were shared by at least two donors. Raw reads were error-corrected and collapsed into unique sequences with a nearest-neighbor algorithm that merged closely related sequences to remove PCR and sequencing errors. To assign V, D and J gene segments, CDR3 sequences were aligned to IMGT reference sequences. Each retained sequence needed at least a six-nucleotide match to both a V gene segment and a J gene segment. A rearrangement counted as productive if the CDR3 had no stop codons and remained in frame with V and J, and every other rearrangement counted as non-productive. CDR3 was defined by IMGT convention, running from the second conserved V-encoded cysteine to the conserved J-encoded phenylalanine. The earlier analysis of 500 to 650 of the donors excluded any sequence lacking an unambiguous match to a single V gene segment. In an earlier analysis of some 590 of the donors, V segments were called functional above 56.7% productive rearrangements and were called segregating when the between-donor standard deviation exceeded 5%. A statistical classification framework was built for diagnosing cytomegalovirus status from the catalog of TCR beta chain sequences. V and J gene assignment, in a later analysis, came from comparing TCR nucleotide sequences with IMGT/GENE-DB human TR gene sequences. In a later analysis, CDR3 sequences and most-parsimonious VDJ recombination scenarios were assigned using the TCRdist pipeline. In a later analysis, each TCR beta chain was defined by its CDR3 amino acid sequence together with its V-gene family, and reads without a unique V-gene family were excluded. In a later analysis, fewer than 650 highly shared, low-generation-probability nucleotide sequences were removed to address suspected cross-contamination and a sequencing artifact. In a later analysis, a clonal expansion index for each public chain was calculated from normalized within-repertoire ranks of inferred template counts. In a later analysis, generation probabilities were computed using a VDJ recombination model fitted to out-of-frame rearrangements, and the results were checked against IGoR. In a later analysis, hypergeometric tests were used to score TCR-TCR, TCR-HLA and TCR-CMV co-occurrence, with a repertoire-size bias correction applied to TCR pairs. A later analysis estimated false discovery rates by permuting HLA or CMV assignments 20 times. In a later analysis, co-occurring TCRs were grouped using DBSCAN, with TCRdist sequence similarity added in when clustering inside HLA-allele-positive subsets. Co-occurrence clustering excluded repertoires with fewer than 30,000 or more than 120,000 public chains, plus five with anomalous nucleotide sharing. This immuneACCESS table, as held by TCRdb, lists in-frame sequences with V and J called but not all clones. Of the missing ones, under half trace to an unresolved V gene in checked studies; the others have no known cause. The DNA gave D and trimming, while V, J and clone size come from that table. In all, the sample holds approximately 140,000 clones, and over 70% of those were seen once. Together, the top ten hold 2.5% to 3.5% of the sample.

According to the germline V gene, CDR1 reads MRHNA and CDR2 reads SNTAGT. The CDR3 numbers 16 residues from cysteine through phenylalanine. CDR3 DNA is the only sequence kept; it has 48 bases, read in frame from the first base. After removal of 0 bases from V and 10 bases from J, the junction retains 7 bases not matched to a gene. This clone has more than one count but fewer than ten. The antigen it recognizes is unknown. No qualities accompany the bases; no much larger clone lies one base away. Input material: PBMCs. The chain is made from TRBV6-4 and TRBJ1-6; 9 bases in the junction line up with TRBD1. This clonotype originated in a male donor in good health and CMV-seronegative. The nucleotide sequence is TGTGCCAGCAGTGACTCCCCGGACAGGGGTTTCTCACCCCTCCACTTT. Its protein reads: CASSDSPDRGFSPLHF.